This T cell receptor beta chain was recorded in a study of shared clonotypes between healthy human individuals. Germline V gene sequence: CDR1 LNHDA, CDR2 SQIVND (reference sequence). The CDR3 has 15 amino acids. The ends lost 5 bases at V and 7 bases at J; junction bases unmatched: 9. Produced via immunoSEQ multiplex PCR; TCRdb's table is partial and in-frame only. This table holds about 380,000 clones, 96% found once. The sequencing input was memory CD8+ T cells sorted from blood. Indicated subset: CD45RO+ cells pooled with CCR7-negative TemRA cells. The chain links TRBV19 to TRBJ2-2; 8 nucleotides line up with TRBD1. The clonotype originates from a man younger than 45 in good health. This CDR3 is CASSFRTGLFGELFF. For the CDR3, the DNA is TGTGCCAGTAGTTTCCGGACAGGGCTTTTCGGGGAGCTGTTTTTT.